The 26 T cell receptor beta chains in this list originate from one sample, sequenced in a study of graft-versus-host responses after intestinal transplantation. Libraries were prepared by immunoSEQ multiplex PCR; TCRdb keeps only in-frame clonotypes and omits some of them. There are 25,000 to 35,000 clones in the sample; about 80% occur only once, and approximately 3% lies in the top ten. Tissue processing of the graft released intraepithelial and lamina propria lymphocytes from it. Source: ileum tissue, taken 98 days after intestinal transplantation. The receptors stem from a human patient who received an intestinal transplant, so some T cells may come from the graft donor.

This clone qualifies as medium-sized. The gene calls are TRBV7-9 and TRBJ1-4; D remains ambiguous. Germline V gives CDR1 SEHNR, CDR2 FQNEAQ (reference sequence). V was clipped by 4 bases and J by 4 bases, with 19 bases between them. The CDR3 runs 17 residues. The CDR3 here is CASSSPRSGLDNEKLFF. CDR3 sequence (DNA): TGTGCCAGCAGCTCCCCCCGTTCCGGGTTAGATAATGAAAAACTGTTTTTT.

This chain joins TRBV11-2 and TRBJ1-4, with D tentatively TRBD1 (5 bases). V was trimmed by 4 bases and J by 4 bases, leaving 19 bases between them. This CDR3 is built from 17 residues. CDR1 is SGHAT and CDR2 is FQNNGV in the germline V gene. The CDR3 DNA sequence: TGTGCCAGCAGCTATTATCGGGACGGCAACTTTAATGAAAAACTGTTTTTT. It is translated as CASSYYRDGNFNEKLFF.

This clone was observed once. J is TRBJ2-1 and V is TRBV21-1; TRBD2 reflects the table's D call only, with no check against the DNA. TRBV21-1 is a listed pseudogene. This CDR3 region has 16 residues. Here the CDR3 DNA reads TGTGCCAGCAGCGCTACCCCGGAGAGCTCCTACAATGAGCAGTTCTTC. Translating gives CASSATPESSYNEQFF.

The chain has TRBV19 and TRBJ2-7, with a weak D call TRBD1 (5 bases). CDR1 and CDR2 from the germline V gene are LNHDA and SQIVND (reference sequence). The CDR3 contains 14 residues. With 1 base removed from V and 4 bases from J, the gap between germline ends came to 11 bases. The CDR3 loop reads CASSIGQGIYEQYF. DNA for the CDR3: TGTGCCAGTAGTATAGGCCAGGGTATTTACGAGCAGTACTTC.

This chain uses TRBV5-1 with TRBJ2-5; D unresolved. The J call may not be correct, given that the DNA end is closer to TRBJ2-7. The CDR3 runs to 15 residues. The V gene's germline CDR1 is SGHRS and CDR2 YFSETQ. The CDR3 protein is CASSLDTLSSYEQYF. The CDR3 DNA sequence: TGCGCCAGCAGCTTGGACACCCTGAGCTCCTACGAGCAGTACTTC.

V usage is TRBV5-1 and J usage is TRBJ2-7, with D possibly called TRBD1 or TRBD2 (5 bases each). Germline values: CDR1 SGHRS, CDR2 YFSETQ. The CDR3 extends over 14 amino acids. Between the trimmed V and J ends, which lost 0 bases and 5 bases, there was a span of 12 bases. CDR3 DNA sequence: TGCGCCAGCAGCTTGGAGAGGGGTCGGGACGAGCAGTACTTC. It is translated as CASSLERGRDEQYF.

This chain joins TRBV19 and TRBJ2-7, with TRBD1 matching over 9 bases. CDR3 size: 17 residues. With 8 bases clipped from V and 3 bases from J, the junction kept 17 bases outside the gene matches. Germline loops: CDR1 LNHDA, CDR2 SQIVND (reference sequence). The CDR3 DNA sequence: TGTGCCAGTGTATCGCCTTACAGGGGGCCTTATTACTACGAGCAGTACTTC. It is translated as CASVSPYRGPYYYEQYF.

V is TRBV7-3 and J is TRBJ2-1; perhaps TRBD2 as D (5 bases). Trimming removed 5 bases at V and 0 bases at J, with 11 bases between. CDR1 is SGHTA, CDR2 FQGTGA, per germline. The CDR3 is 15 residues long. This CDR3 reads CASSPGLSSYNEQFF. DNA of the CDR3: TGTGCCAGCAGCCCCGGACTCAGCTCCTACAATGAGCAGTTCTTC.

The chain recombines TRBV5-1 with TRBJ2-1; D remains unclear. Germline CDR1 reads SGHRS; CDR2 reads YFSETQ. The V end lost 2 bases, the J end lost 7 bases, and 10 bases lay between the germline ends. This CDR3 is 13 amino acids long. The CDR3 here is CASSLSNGNEQFF. In DNA form, the CDR3 reads TGCGCCAGCAGCTTATCAAATGGAAATGAGCAGTTCTTC.

V is TRBV6-1 and J is TRBJ2-1; 11 nucleotides agree with TRBD2. V gave up 0 bases and J gave up 3 bases; unmatched junction bases: 1. The CDR3 is 16 amino acids. The germline CDR1 and CDR2 sequences are MNHNS and SASEGT. The CDR3, as DNA: TGTGCCAGCAGTGAAGCGGGACTAGCGGACTACAATGAGCAGTTCTTC. It codes for CASSEAGLADYNEQFF.

In its sample, this clone was seen once. V and J are TRBV11-2 and TRBJ2-7, with D uncertain. V was pared by 1 base and J by 2 bases, with 0 bases between. Germline V gene sequence: CDR1 SGHAT, CDR2 FQNNGV. The CDR3 loop spans 11 amino acids. In DNA, the CDR3 is TGTGCCAGCAGCTTAGCCTACGAGCAGTACTTC. Residues: CASSLAYEQYF.

The chain uses TRBV7-2 and TRBJ2-1; 9 bases agree with TRBD2. Germline lookup yields CDR1 SGHTA and CDR2 FQGNSA. This CDR3 region has 18 residues. J was trimmed by 0 bases and V by 1 base; bases with no gene match: 7. The CDR3 spells CASSLDLSGGLSYNEQFF. Here the CDR3 DNA reads TGTGCCAGCAGCTTAGATTTGAGCGGGGGGCTCTCCTACAATGAGCAGTTCTTC.

This clone was recorded only once. The gene calls are TRBV7-3 and TRBJ2-2, with 15 bases identical to TRBD2. This CDR3 comprises 18 residues. Germline V CDR1 and CDR2: SGHTA, FQGTGA. V lost 0 bases to trimming and J lost 4 bases; unmatched junction nucleotides: 3. The CDR3 bases are TGTGCCAGCAGCTTAACGGGGACTAGCGGGGGGCCCACCGGGGAGCTGTTTTTT. Protein product: CASSLTGTSGGPTGELFF.

The V and J genes are TRBV15 and TRBJ2-1; no clear D. Deletions cut 6 bases from V and 2 bases from J, with 11 bases between. The CDR3 extends over 14 amino acids. Germline V gene data show CDR1 as LNHNV and CDR2 as YYDKDF (reference sequence). As DNA, the CDR3 is TGTGCCACCAGATCATGGGATCCCTACAATGAGCAGTTCTTC. Its protein is CATRSWDPYNEQFF.

The rearrangement joins TRBV9 to TRBJ1-2; D unclear. V was shortened by 3 bases and J by 4 bases, with 4 bases between the two germline ends. CDR1 is SGDLS and CDR2 is YYNGEE in the germline V gene. The CDR3 has 11 residues. The CDR3 sequence: CASSDSYGYTF. The CDR3 DNA follows: TGTGCCAGCAGCGACAGCTATGGCTACACCTTC.

The chain employs TRBV5-1 and TRBJ1-6; 8 bases map to TRBD1. The CDR3 consists of 14 residues. Trimming removed 4 bases from V and 10 bases from J; junction bases left unmatched: 7. The germline V gene encodes CDR1 SGHRS and CDR2 YFSETQ. CDR3 nucleotide sequence: TGCGCCAGCAGCCCAGGACAGGGTGGGTCACCCCTCCACTTT. Its protein is CASSPGQGGSPLHF. Full variable domain (remainder filled in from reference TRBV5-1 and TRBJ1-6): KAGVTQTPRYLIKTRGQQVTLSCSPISGHRSVSWYQQTPGQGLQFLFEYFSETQRNKGNFPGRFSGRQFSNSRSEMNVSTLELGDSALYLCASSPGQGGSPLHFGNGTRLTVT.

The V gene is TRBV11-3, the J gene TRBJ2-7; TRBD1 matches 10 bases. V lost 4 bases and J lost 0; bases outside the gene matches: 3. The CDR3 covers 15 residues. Germline V gene lookup returns CDR1 SGHNT and CDR2 YENEEA. The CDR3 sequence: CASSSRDRGSYEQYF. CDR3 bases: TGTGCCAGCAGCTCCCGGGACAGGGGCTCCTACGAGCAGTACTTC.

V and J are TRBV5-6 and TRBJ1-4; 9 nucleotides match TRBD1. Trimming cost V 4 bases and J 5 bases; bases outside gene matches: 6. This CDR3 has 15 amino acids. CDR1 and CDR2 from the germline V gene are SGHDT and YYEEEE. The CDR3 is CASSIGTGTNEKLFF. CDR3 in DNA: TGTGCCAGCAGCATAGGGACAGGGACGAATGAAAAACTGTTTTTT.

The V and J genes are TRBV30 and TRBJ2-5; TRBD2 aligns across 9 bases. The V and J ends lost 4 bases and 5 bases, in that order; junction bases with no gene match: 5. Germline V lookup: CDR1 GTSNPN, CDR2 SVGIG (reference sequence). CDR3 length: 13 amino acids. CDR3 DNA: TGTGCCTGGACTAGCGGGGTTGAGGAGACCCAGTACTTC. Its translation is CAWTSGVEETQYF.

The chain carries TRBV4-1 and TRBJ1-2; 8 bases fit TRBD1. The trim removed 0 bases at V and 5 bases at J, leaving 5 bases unmatched. The germline gives CDR1 MGHRA, CDR2 YSYEKL. The CDR3 loop spans 15 amino acids. DNA of the CDR3: TGCGCCAGCAGCCAAGATCCAGGGGGCGCGTATGGCTACACCTTC. Encoded protein: CASSQDPGGAYGYTF.

This clone was recorded a few times. This sample also contains other DNA sequences that code for the same CDR3. The chain carries TRBV7-8 and TRBJ1-5; D is unresolved. CDR3 length: 15 residues. Deletions cut 3 bases from V and 0 bases from J, with 9 bases between. Looked up from germline, CDR1 is SGHVS and CDR2 is FQNEAQ. The DNA for the CDR3 is TGTGCCAGCAGCTTCGACCGGGCTAGCAATCAGCCCCAGCATTTT. Residues: CASSFDRASNQPQHF.

The genes are TRBV9 and TRBJ2-2, with no clear D. V lost 2 bases and J 2 bases, leaving 10 bases between the germline ends. The CDR3 spans 15 residues. Germline values: CDR1 SGDLS, CDR2 YYNGEE. The chain's CDR3 is CASSVSHSNTGELFF. DNA of the CDR3: TGTGCCAGCAGCGTGAGCCACTCTAACACCGGGGAGCTGTTTTTT.

The genes are TRBV5-6 and TRBJ2-7; tentative D call: TRBD2 (5 bases). Between the trimmed V and J ends, which lost 7 bases and 3 bases, there was a span of 14 bases. The V gene's germline CDR1 is SGHDT and CDR2 YYEEEE. The CDR3 totals 13 residues. CDR3 DNA sequence: TGTGCCAGCTCCTATGTGGGAGACTACGAGCAGTACTTC. Translation: CASSYVGDYEQYF.

This clone has a handful of counts. This chain joins TRBV7-8 and TRBJ1-2; maybe TRBD1 (6 bases). The CDR3 length is 16 residues. Germline V CDR1 and CDR2: SGHVS, FQNEAQ. V dropped 0 bases and J dropped 0 bases, with 11 bases sitting between them. CDR3 bases: TGTGCCAGCAGCTTAGCGACAGGTCGGGCTAACTATGGCTACACCTTC. Amino acids: CASSLATGRANYGYTF.

The genes are TRBV27 and TRBJ2-3; no reliable D call. Germline loops: CDR1 MNHEY, CDR2 SMNVEV (reference sequence). Trimming took 2 bases from V and 6 from J, leaving 21 bases between them. CDR3 size: 17 residues. The CDR3 loop is CASSLNIGVRGADTQYF. The CDR3 DNA sequence: TGTGCCAGCAGTTTAAATATTGGGGTGAGAGGTGCGGATACGCAGTATTTT.

CDR3 coding DNA: TGTGCCAGTACCGCGGGCAATGAGCAGTTCTTC. It translates to CASTAGNEQFF. The chain carries TRBV19 and TRBJ2-1, with a tentative D call TRBD2 (5 bases). The CDR3 is 11 amino acids. The germline V gene has CDR1 LNHDA and CDR2 SQIVND (reference sequence). Trimming removed 7 bases at V and 6 bases at J, with 7 bases between.